This entry describes one T cell receptor beta chain. The sample originates from a study of blood T cell repertoires in COVID-19. At the level of the study: Acute and convalescent COVID-19 samples came from the United States, Italy and Spain. Nucleic acid was either cDNA or gDNA, and it came from T cells, B-cell-depleted T cells, or PBMCs.

The germline CDR1 and CDR2 sequences are KGHDR and SFDVKD. The CDR3 is 14 amino acids. V was shortened by 5 bases and J by 5 bases, with 13 bases between the two germline ends. Study processing details: Amplified reference gene primers provided the basis for estimating nucleated cell counts. Libraries were prepared by immunoSEQ multiplex PCR; TCRdb keeps only in-frame clonotypes and omits some of them. From that table come the V and J calls and clone size; the DNA was used to work out D and trimming. The table lists 60,000 to 90,000 clones, 84% of them singletons. The sequenced sample consisted of peripheral blood. This receptor was obtained from a woman in her forties or fifties with acute or convalescent COVID-19. The chain joins TRBV24-1 to TRBJ2-3; maybe TRBD1 (6 bases). The CDR3 protein is CATSGWGREDTQYF. In DNA, the CDR3 is TGTGCCACCAGTGGGTGGGGGCGTGAAGATACGCAGTATTTT.